The text below deals with one TCR beta chain. As handled by the study authors: Estimates of nucleated cell counts were drawn from the amplification of reference gene primers. Method: immunoSEQ multiplex PCR; TCRdb's copy keeps in-frame clones and lacks some. For V, J and clone size, that table is used; D and trimming come from the DNA. The table shows approximately 360,000 clones, with 70% to 90% occurring only once. Clinical histories supplied by participants themselves formed the basis of cohort assignment. The data are from a study of blood T cell repertoires in COVID-19. Overall study: Some COVID-19 samples were acute and others convalescent; all came from the United States, Italy and Spain.

V was trimmed by 2 bases and J by 1 base, leaving 11 bases between them. The CDR3 contains 15 residues. Germline assignment: CDR1 KGHSH and CDR2 LQKENI. The source of this sequence is a woman aged 25 to 39 with acute COVID-19. The sample was PBMCs or T cells enriched from blood (not recorded which). The chain recombines TRBV18 with TRBJ1-1; maybe TRBD1 (5 bases). The CDR3, as DNA: TGTGCCAGCTCACCAAACGGGGGAGAGAACACTGAAGCTTTCTTT. It is translated as CASSPNGGENTEAFF.